A single sample gave rise to the 5 T cell receptor beta chains below, sequenced in a study of T cells after yellow fever vaccination. TCRdb fed the 5' RACE reads into MiXCR, producing one record per CDR3 protein. The sample shows 240,000 or so distinct CDR3 sequences, less than 8.5% of them seen only once. Sample: CD4+ T cells sorted from PBMCs, taken 15 days after the yellow fever booster vaccination. These receptors were obtained from a man aged 25-45 years who received the YFV17D yellow fever vaccine.

This chain uses TRBV5-1 with TRBJ2-7; D is possibly TRBD1 (10 bases). Trimming left V 4 bases short and J 0 bases short, with 29 bases between. The CDR3 contains 20 residues. Germline lookup yields CDR1 SGHRS and CDR2 YFSETQ. CDR3 in DNA: TGCGCCAGCAGCCAGGGGACAGGGGTGTGGACTAGCGACAGCTCCTACGAGCAGTACTTC. Its translation: CASSQGTGVWTSDSSYEQYF.

Comments on this clonotype: A much larger clone differs from this one at a single base, so this may be a read error. The chain is built from TRBV28 and TRBJ2-5; 11 nucleotides match TRBD2. This CDR3 is 16 amino acids long. CDR1 and CDR2 from the germline V gene are MDHEN and SYDVKM. The CDR3, as DNA: TGTGCCAGCAGTTTTAGCGGGAGGGGATCTTTAGAGACCGAGTACTTC. Its translation: CASSFSGRGSLETEYF.

This clonotype was observed a single time. The J gene is TRBJ2-5, the V gene TRBV5-5; no firm D call. Germline CDR1 reads SGHKS; CDR2 reads YYEKEE (reference sequence). Trimming removed 0 bases from V and 2 bases from J, with 8 bases in between. This CDR3 comprises 14 residues. The CDR3 DNA reads as TGTGCCAGCAGCTTGGGGCAGCAACAAGAGACCCAGTACTTC. This codes for CASSLGQQQETQYF.

In its sample, this clonotype was seen a few times. The chain has TRBV7-3 and TRBJ2-2, with D possibly being TRBD1 (8 bases). CDR3 length equals 22 residues. Germline CDR1 and CDR2: SGHTA and FQGTGA. Trimming pared 6 bases from V and 4 bases from J, leaving 36 bases between. CDR3 sequence reads: CASRRRHQGASGLRPATGELFF. DNA of the CDR3: TGTGCCAGCAGGAGGCGCCATCAGGGGGCTAGCGGACTCCGTCCGGCCACCGGGGAGCTGTTTTTT.

This clonotype appeared a few times. The chain joins TRBV7-2 to TRBJ2-7, with 8 bases fitting TRBD2. Trimming removed 5 bases from V and 0 bases from J; junction bases left unmatched: 3. Looked up from germline, CDR1 is SGHTA and CDR2 is FQGNSA. The CDR3 covers 14 residues. Here the CDR3 DNA reads TGTGCCAGCAGCCCCGGGGGGGTCTCCTACGAGCAGTACTTC. The encoded protein is CASSPGGVSYEQYF.